This T cell receptor (beta chain) was documented in a study of blood T cell repertoires in COVID-19. Profiled with immunoSEQ multiplex PCR; TCRdb holds only in-frame clones, not every one. The sample lists some 240,000 clones, almost 90% occurring once. Germline loops: CDR1 GTSNPN, CDR2 SVGIG (reference sequence). The CDR3 length is 15 residues. Between the trimmed V and J ends, which lost 1 base and 1 base, there was a span of 11 bases. The clonotype comes from a woman aged 60-75 years with COVID-19, enrolled during active disease. J is TRBJ1-5 and V is TRBV30; possible D gene TRBD1, 6 bases. Sequencing input: peripheral blood. This CDR3 reads CAWSAGQRSNQPQHF. The CDR3, as DNA: TGTGCCTGGAGTGCTGGACAGCGGAGCAATCAGCCCCAGCATTTT.